This T cell receptor beta chain was recorded in a study of early T cells in non-severe SARS-CoV-2 infection. The study, taken as a whole, reports: The study's VDJdb matching favored anti-spike CD8 responses and missed private and CD4 specificities.

Germline CDR1 and CDR2: SGHAT and FQNNGV. This CDR3 is 16 amino acids long. J gave up 7 bases and V 5 bases, and 12 bases lay outside the gene matches. This clonotype was found many times. Its antigen is not known. Individual cDNA molecules were tagged with unique molecular identifiers. TCRdb reprocessed the 5' RACE reads with MiXCR, giving one entry per CDR3 protein. The sample holds roughly 57,000 distinct CDR3 sequences; 10% to 15% are singletons and the top ten take approximately 2.5%. The clonotype was recovered from an adult who was a healthcare worker with PCR-confirmed SARS-CoV-2 infection or an uninfected control (not recorded which). The genes are TRBV11-2 and TRBJ2-1, with 9 bases matching TRBD2. The source was whole blood, collected at baseline. CDR3 amino acids: CASSLTGTSSSNEQFF. In nucleotides, the CDR3 is TGTGCCAGCAGCCTTACCGGGACTAGCTCCTCAAATGAGCAGTTCTTC. Full variable domain (remainder filled in from reference TRBV11-2 and TRBJ2-1): EAGVAQSPRYKIIEKRQSVAFWCNPISGHATLYWYQQILGQGPKLLIQFQNNGVVDDSQLPKDRFSAERLKGVDSTLKIQPAKLEDSAVYLCASSLTGTSSSNEQFFGPGTRLTVL.